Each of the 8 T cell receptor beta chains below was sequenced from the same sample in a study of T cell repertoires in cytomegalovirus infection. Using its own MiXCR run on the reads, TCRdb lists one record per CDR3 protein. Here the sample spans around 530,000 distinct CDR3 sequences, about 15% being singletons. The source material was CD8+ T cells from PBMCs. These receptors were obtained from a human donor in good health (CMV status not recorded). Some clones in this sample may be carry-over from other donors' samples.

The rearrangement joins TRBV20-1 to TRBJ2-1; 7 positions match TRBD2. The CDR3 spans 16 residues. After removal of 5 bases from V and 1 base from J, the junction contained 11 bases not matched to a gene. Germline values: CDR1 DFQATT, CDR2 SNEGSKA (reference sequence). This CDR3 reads CSAPGSGLSSYNEQFF. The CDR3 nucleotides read TGCAGTGCTCCAGGTTCGGGACTATCTTCCTACAATGAGCAGTTCTTC.

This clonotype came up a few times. CDR3 sequence: CASSLGHWGDTQYF. CDR3 DNA sequence: TGTGCCAGCAGTTTAGGACACTGGGGTGATACGCAGTATTTT. The rearrangement links TRBV28 to TRBJ2-3, with D perhaps matching TRBD1 (5 bases). Trimming shortened V by 2 bases and J by 6 bases, and 12 bases separated the two germline ends. In germline, CDR1 is MDHEN, CDR2 SYDVKM. The CDR3 is 14 amino acids.

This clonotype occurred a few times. The chain's CDR3 is CASSDRLGSYNEQFF. The CDR3 DNA follows: TGTGCCAGCAGCGACCGACTAGGCTCCTACAATGAGCAGTTCTTC. V usage is TRBV7-9 and J usage is TRBJ2-1; D is perhaps TRBD2 (6 bases). Trimming shortened V by 5 bases and J by 0 bases, and 11 bases separated the two germline ends. The CDR3 sequence is 15 residues long. Germline V gives CDR1 SEHNR, CDR2 FQNEAQ (reference sequence).

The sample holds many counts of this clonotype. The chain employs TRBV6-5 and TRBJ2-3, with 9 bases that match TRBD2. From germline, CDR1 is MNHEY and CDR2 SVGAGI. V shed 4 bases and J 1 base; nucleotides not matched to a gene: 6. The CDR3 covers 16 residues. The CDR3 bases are TGTGCCAGCAGTTTGGGTCGACTAGCGGGCACAGATACGCAGTATTTT. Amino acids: CASSLGRLAGTDTQYF.

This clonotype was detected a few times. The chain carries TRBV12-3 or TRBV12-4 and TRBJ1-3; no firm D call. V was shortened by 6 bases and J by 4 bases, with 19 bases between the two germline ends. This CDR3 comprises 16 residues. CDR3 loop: CASRLEPQSSGNTIYF. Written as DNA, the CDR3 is TGTGCCAGCAGACTCGAACCACAGTCCTCCGGAAACACCATATATTTT.

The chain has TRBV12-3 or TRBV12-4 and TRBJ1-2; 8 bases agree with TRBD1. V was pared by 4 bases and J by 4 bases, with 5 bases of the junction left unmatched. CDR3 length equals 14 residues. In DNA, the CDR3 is TGTGCCAGCAGTTACCGGACAGGGTTCTATGGCTACACCTTC. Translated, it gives CASSYRTGFYGYTF.

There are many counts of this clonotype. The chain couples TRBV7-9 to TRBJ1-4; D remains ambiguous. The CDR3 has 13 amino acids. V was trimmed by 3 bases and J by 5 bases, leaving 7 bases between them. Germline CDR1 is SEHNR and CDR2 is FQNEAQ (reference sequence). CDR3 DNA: TGTGCCAGCAGCTTGTATTCCAATGAAAAACTGTTTTTT. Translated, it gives CASSLYSNEKLFF.

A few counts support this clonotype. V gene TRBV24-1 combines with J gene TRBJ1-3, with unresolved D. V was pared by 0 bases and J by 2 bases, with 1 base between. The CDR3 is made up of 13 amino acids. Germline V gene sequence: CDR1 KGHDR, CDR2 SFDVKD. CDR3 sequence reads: CATSDLTGNTIYF. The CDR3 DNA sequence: TGTGCCACCAGTGATTTGACTGGAAACACCATATATTTT.